The 8 T cell receptor beta chains below come from one sample, sequenced in a study of T cell repertoires in cytomegalovirus infection. One entry per CDR3 protein results from TCRdb running MiXCR on the reads. The sample yields fewer than 550,000 distinct CDR3 sequences, under 40% seen once. The material sequenced was PBMCs. The source of these receptors is a human donor in good health (CMV status not recorded). Some clones in this sample may be carry-over from other donors' samples.

As for this clonotype: One base away lies a much larger clone, so this may be a sequencing read error. This sequence joins TRBV12-3 or TRBV12-4 and TRBJ2-6, with D perhaps TRBD1 or TRBD2 (5 bases each). CDR3 length equals 15 residues. CDR3 in amino acids: CASNVPGIGANVMTF. The CDR3 DNA reads as TGTGCCAGCAACGTGCCGGGGATCGGGGCCAACGTCATGACTTTC.

Only a few counts were recorded for this clonotype. The genes are TRBV9 and TRBJ2-3, with D tentatively TRBD1 or TRBD2 (5 bases each). This CDR3 region has 17 residues. Per germline, CDR1 SGDLS and CDR2 YYNGEE. Trimming took off 0 bases at V and 0 bases at J, with 14 bases between the two ends. CDR3 sequence: CASSVGDLGTSTDTQYF. DNA for the CDR3: TGTGCCAGCAGCGTAGGGGACCTAGGAACAAGCACAGATACGCAGTATTTT.

At least ten counts were recorded for this clonotype. The rearrangement uses TRBV7-2 and TRBJ1-1; D might be TRBD1 (5 bases). Germline V gives CDR1 SGHTA, CDR2 FQGNSA. V was pared by 3 bases and J by 0 bases, with 8 bases between. The CDR3 consists of 14 residues. The DNA for the CDR3 is TGTGCCAGCAGCTTGGGGCGTCTGAACACTGAAGCTTTCTTT. It specifies CASSLGRLNTEAFF. The full variable domain, its missing parts supplied by reference TRBV7-2 and TRBJ1-1, is GAGVSQSPSNKVTEKGKDVELRCDPISGHTALYWYRQSLGQGLEFLIYFQGNSAPDKSGLPSDRFSAERTGGSVSTLTIQRTQQEDSAVYLCASSLGRLNTEAFFGQGTRLTVV.

The chain combines TRBV28 with TRBJ1-6, with no clear D. CDR1 and CDR2 from the germline V gene are MDHEN and SYDVKM. The CDR3 contains 11 residues. V was clipped by 5 bases and J by 8 bases, with 4 bases between them. The CDR3 spells CASSVDSPLHF. CDR3 in DNA: TGTGCCAGCAGTGTGGATTCACCCCTCCACTTT.

The chain employs TRBV6-1 and TRBJ2-1, with unresolved D. Germline assignment: CDR1 MNHNS and CDR2 SASEGT. CDR3 length: 14 residues. Trimming left V 1 base short and J 0 bases short, with 4 bases between. The CDR3 reads CASSEGSSYNEQFF. DNA of the CDR3: TGTGCCAGCAGTGAAGGGAGCTCCTACAATGAGCAGTTCTTC.

The chain employs TRBV6-6 and TRBJ1-1, with no clear D. This CDR3 has 13 amino acids. Germline assignment: CDR1 MNHNY and CDR2 SVGAGI (reference sequence). V lost 5 bases, J lost 5 bases, and 12 bases lay in between. CDR3 loop: CASSTTETTEAFF. In nucleotides, the CDR3 is TGTGCCAGCAGTACGACGGAGACTACTGAAGCTTTCTTT.

Many counts were recorded for this clonotype. The V gene is TRBV7-6, the J gene TRBJ1-6; perhaps TRBD1 as D (5 bases). This CDR3 has 14 amino acids. CDR1 and CDR2 from the germline V gene are SGHVS and FNYEAQ. With 5 bases removed from V and 7 bases from J, the gap between germline ends came to 12 bases. The DNA of the CDR3 is TGTGCCAGCAGCCTACAGGTTATAAATTCACCCCTCCACTTT. It translates to CASSLQVINSPLHF.

In this sample, this clonotype turned up a few times. The chain is built from TRBV7-2 and TRBJ2-3; 12 nucleotides agree with TRBD2. V lost 3 bases to trimming and J lost 5 bases; unmatched junction nucleotides: 3. Germline V CDR1 and CDR2: SGHTA, FQGNSA. CDR3 size: 15 residues. Written as DNA, the CDR3 is TGTGCCAGCAGCTTTCGGACTAGCGGGGTAGATACGCAGTATTTT. Translation: CASSFRTSGVDTQYF.